This T cell receptor beta chain comes out of a study of T cell responses to AZD1222 COVID-19 vaccine (dated by TCRdb to 2020 to 2022). Regarding the complete study: Because spike-specific TCR depth and breadth did not differ between the two schedules, AZD1222 recipients who got a second dose at roughly 4 weeks were pooled with those who got a second dose at roughly 12 weeks. A total of around 240 trial participants underwent TCR sequencing, of whom 207 received two doses of AZD1222 and about 26 received two doses of the MenACWY control vaccine. Trial participants were enrolled into age subgroups of 18-55, 56-69 and 70-plus years, which contained about 150, 28 and 57 TCR-sequenced participants, respectively.

This clone occurred once. No antigen is known for it. No per-base quality is available; no much larger clone lies one base away. The CDR3 sequence holds 15 residues, the cysteine and phenylalanine included. Only the CDR3 portion is preserved as DNA: 45 bases, with reading frame beginning at the first base. The junction carries 18 bases between V and J, which are trimmed by 4 bases and 5 bases respectively. For CDR1 and CDR2, the germline V gene (reference sequence) lists LNHDA and SQIVND. The time point label, read with the paper, signifies: baseline before first vaccination. Vaccinee samples were obtained from the UK trials COV001 and COV002, which included a single-blind randomized controlled phase 2/3 trial of AZD1222 (ChAdOx1 nCoV-19) in healthy adults. For TCRbeta chain sequencing, PBMC samples were collected from trial participants at day 0 and at day 28 after the second dose. What the research found in general, with its limitations: Because no day 14 peak-response samples were available, repertoires were characterized only after the peak T cell response. Reportedly, almost half of the unique spike-specific TCRs recognized epitopes lying outside the regions that are mutated in the B.1.351 and B.1.1.7 variants. Conclusions about previously exposed vaccinees were limited because only six AZD1222 recipients were SARS-CoV-2 seropositive at baseline. Vaccine-associated CD4 TCRs spanned the whole spike protein, with dominant responses in regions 160-218 and 743-854. Participants were mostly white British and included more females than males, and it was suggested by the authors that clonal diversity may have been underestimated. Spike-specific TCR breadth and depth rose significantly after two AZD1222 doses compared with day 0 and with MenACWY recipients. In the small 56-69-year group, the increase in depth fell short of significance, most likely because of low power.

The CDR3 regions of human TCRbeta chains were analyzed by immunosequencing. In the source study's methods: TCRs in the repertoires were compared against a reference library of SARS-CoV-2-specific TCRs that had been generated with the MIRA antigen-specificity platform. Breadth was defined as the fraction of unique TCRs that were SARS-CoV-2-associated, and depth was defined as the fraction of total T cells that were SARS-CoV-2-associated. Each spike-specific TCR was assigned to its reactive spike region and to a CD4 or CD8 class using the MIRA data. Log10-transformed breadth and depth values were compared by one-way ANOVA with Sidak's multiple comparisons tests. TCRdb took this table from immuneACCESS and kept in-frame rearrangements with V and J called. Such tables lack part of the clones; where checked against another copy, unresolved V genes explain under half of the gap, and the rest is unexplained. Clonal size and the V and J genes are those of that table, whereas D and trimming came from the DNA. The table for this sample lists approximately 89,000 clones; roughly 88% of them were counted only once. Roughly 14% of the sample rests with the top ten.

The V gene is TRBV19 and the J gene is TRBJ2-7, with TRBD2 as a weak D call on 5 bases. The TCR sequence derives from an adult in good health. The sample was peripheral blood, taken on day 0 of AZD1222 vaccination. The bases read TGTGCCAGTAGTACCGGAGGATTTGCCGGTGACGAGCAGTACTTC. Its translation reads: CASSTGGFAGDEQYF.